The rows below give T cell receptor beta chains drawn from one sample of a study of metastatic and nonmetastatic thyroid tumors. TCRdb re-called clones via MiXCR from the PCR reads. The table lists around 65,000 clones, around 14% of them singletons. Source material: blood. The receptors come from a male donor with papillary thyroid cancer or a benign thyroid nodule (not recorded which). Some clones in this sample may be carry-over from other donors' samples. The CDR3 runs from the conserved cysteine through the conserved F or W. D genes are given only for firm matches. The size field is filled for only some rows; it gives once, few, many or a size class.

cdr3_nt: TGTGCCAGCAGCTTAGCCTGGACACCGAACACCGGGGAGCTGTTTTTT
cdr3_aa: CASSLAWTPNTGELFF
j_call: TRBJ2-2
v_call: TRBV7-2
clone_size: once
d_call: -

cdr3_nt: TGTGCCAGCAGTCGTACACGGGAAGGGGAGCAGTTCTTC
cdr3_aa: CASSRTREGEQFF
j_call: TRBJ2-1
v_call: TRBV28
clone_size: -
d_call: -

cdr3_nt: TGTGCCAGCAGCGTAGAAAGGGGTGGGAATCTAGAGACCCAGTACTTC
cdr3_aa: CASSVERGGNLETQYF
j_call: TRBJ2-5
v_call: TRBV9
clone_size: many
d_call: -

cdr3_nt: TGTGCCAGTATCGCCCGGGAGGTTGGAGGCTACACCTTC
cdr3_aa: CASIAREVGGYTF
j_call: TRBJ1-2
v_call: TRBV19
clone_size: many
d_call: -

cdr3_nt: TGTGCCAGCAGCTTGGGGTCTAGCGGATACCAAGAGACCCAGTACTTC
cdr3_aa: CASSLGSSGYQETQYF
j_call: TRBJ2-5
v_call: TRBV5-5
clone_size: many
d_call: TRBD2

cdr3_nt: TGTGCCAGCAGTTTATCTTCGGCAATAAACCGCTACACCTTC
cdr3_aa: CASSLSSAINRYTF
j_call: TRBJ1-2
v_call: TRBV6-1
clone_size: many
d_call: -

cdr3_nt: TGTGCCACCAGTGATTTGGGGACAGAACATAATTCACCCCTCCACTTT
cdr3_aa: CATSDLGTEHNSPLHF
j_call: TRBJ1-6
v_call: TRBV24-1
clone_size: many
d_call: TRBD1

cdr3_nt: TGTGCCAGCAGCCCCTTTGGCGGGAGGGCCGGGGAGCAGTTCTTC
cdr3_aa: CASSPFGGRAGEQFF
j_call: TRBJ2-1
v_call: TRBV7-9
clone_size: many
d_call: TRBD2

cdr3_nt: TGTGCCAGCAGTTACTCGATCACCGGGGAGCTGTTTTTT
cdr3_aa: CASSYSITGELFF
j_call: TRBJ2-2
v_call: TRBV6-5
clone_size: many
d_call: -

cdr3_nt: TGCAGTGCCCTGAGGCAGACCCAGTACTTC
cdr3_aa: CSALRQTQYF
j_call: TRBJ2-5
v_call: TRBV20-1
clone_size: many
d_call: -

cdr3_nt: TGTGCCAGCAGTTTGCCTGGCGGGGAGACCCAGTACTTC
cdr3_aa: CASSLPGGETQYF
j_call: TRBJ2-5
v_call: TRBV12-3/TRBV12-4
clone_size: many
d_call: -

cdr3_nt: TGCAGTGCTAGGAACCCGAGTATTTCCTACGAGCAGTACTTC
cdr3_aa: CSARNPSISYEQYF
j_call: TRBJ2-7
v_call: TRBV20-1
clone_size: many
d_call: -

cdr3_nt: TGTGCCAGCGGGAGCGGGAGATTGGGAAATGAGCAGTTCTTT
cdr3_aa: CASGSGRLGNEQFF
j_call: TRBJ2-1
v_call: TRBV5-5
clone_size: -
d_call: TRBD2

cdr3_nt: TGTGCCTGGGGAGGGAGTGGGGAGACCCAGTACTTC
cdr3_aa: CAWGGSGETQYF
j_call: TRBJ2-5
v_call: TRBV30
clone_size: many
d_call: -

cdr3_nt: TGTGCCAGCAGCTTAGGATGGGGGAACACCTGGGAGCTGTTTTTT
cdr3_aa: CASSLGWGNTWELFF
j_call: TRBJ2-2
v_call: TRBV7-6
clone_size: -
d_call: -

cdr3_nt: TGTGCCAGCAGCGTCGGTGGGGGGACAGCGAGCTCTGGGGCCAACGTCCTGACTTTC
cdr3_aa: CASSVGGGTASSGANVLTF
j_call: TRBJ2-6
v_call: TRBV9
clone_size: many
d_call: -

cdr3_nt: TGTGCCAGCAGCCTTGGAGATACGCAGTATTTT
cdr3_aa: CASSLGDTQYF
j_call: TRBJ2-3
v_call: TRBV11-3
clone_size: many
d_call: -

cdr3_nt: TGTGCCTGGAGTCCCCAAGGGGGCGGCTACACCTTC
cdr3_aa: CAWSPQGGGYTF
j_call: TRBJ1-2
v_call: TRBV30
clone_size: -
d_call: TRBD1

cdr3_nt: TGCGCCAGCAGGAATGGGGAGCAGTACTTC
cdr3_aa: CASRNGEQYF
j_call: TRBJ2-7
v_call: TRBV10-1
clone_size: many
d_call: -

cdr3_nt: TGCGCCAGCAGCTACCGGGACAGGGGAAACACTGAAGCTTTCTTT
cdr3_aa: CASSYRDRGNTEAFF
j_call: TRBJ1-1
v_call: TRBV5-1
clone_size: many
d_call: TRBD1

cdr3_nt: TGTGCCAGTAGTATAGGTCGGGAGACCCAGTACTTC
cdr3_aa: CASSIGRETQYF
j_call: TRBJ2-5
v_call: TRBV19
clone_size: many
d_call: -

cdr3_nt: TGTGCCAGCTTTTGGGACGGGGGTAATTCACCCCTCCACTTT
cdr3_aa: CASFWDGGNSPLHF
j_call: TRBJ1-6
v_call: TRBV28
clone_size: few
d_call: -

cdr3_nt: TGTGCCAGCAGCGGCGGACAGGGGCGAATCACAGATACGCAGTATTTT
cdr3_aa: CASSGGQGRITDTQYF
j_call: TRBJ2-3
v_call: TRBV5-6
clone_size: many
d_call: TRBD1

cdr3_nt: TGCAGTGCTAAAGGACGTCAAGCTCGGAACAATGAGCAGTTCTTC
cdr3_aa: CSAKGRQARNNEQFF
j_call: TRBJ2-1
v_call: TRBV20-1
clone_size: many
d_call: -

cdr3_nt: TGTGCCAGCAGTCCTGACAGGGGGCACACCGGGGAGCTGTTTTTT
cdr3_aa: CASSPDRGHTGELFF
j_call: TRBJ2-2
v_call: TRBV12-3/TRBV12-4
clone_size: few
d_call: TRBD1

cdr3_nt: TGTGCCATCAGTGGGGGGAACTACAATGAGCAGTTCTTC
cdr3_aa: CAISGGNYNEQFF
j_call: TRBJ2-1
v_call: TRBV10-3
clone_size: many
d_call: -

cdr3_nt: TGTGCCATGGGAGACGGGCTCAATCAGCCCCAGCATTTT
cdr3_aa: CAMGDGLNQPQHF
j_call: TRBJ1-5
v_call: TRBV10-3
clone_size: -
d_call: -

cdr3_nt: TGTGCCAGCAGCTTAAAGGGACTAGCGGGAGCGTCCGGTCAGGTCGGGGAGCTGTTTTTT
cdr3_aa: CASSLKGLAGASGQVGELFF
j_call: TRBJ2-2
v_call: TRBV7-3
clone_size: many
d_call: TRBD2

cdr3_nt: TGTGCCGGAATACAGCGGGAGGGCTACGAGCAGTACTTC
cdr3_aa: CAGIQREGYEQYF
j_call: TRBJ2-7
v_call: TRBV11-3
clone_size: many
d_call: TRBD2

cdr3_nt: TGTGCCAGCAGCCCCGGGAGTTTCTCGAACTATGGCTACACCTTC
cdr3_aa: CASSPGSFSNYGYTF
j_call: TRBJ1-2
v_call: TRBV6-1
clone_size: few
d_call: -

cdr3_nt: TGTGCCAGCAGCGTAGGACTTTCCAATGAGCAGTTCTTC
cdr3_aa: CASSVGLSNEQFF
j_call: TRBJ2-1
v_call: TRBV9
clone_size: many
d_call: -

cdr3_nt: TGCGCCAGCAGCCTGACAGGGGTGGGCTCCTACAATGAGCAGTTCTTC
cdr3_aa: CASSLTGVGSYNEQFF
j_call: TRBJ2-1
v_call: TRBV4-1
clone_size: many
d_call: TRBD1

cdr3_nt: TGTGCCAGCAGTTTATTAGGGGGGGATGAAAAACTGTTTTTT
cdr3_aa: CASSLLGGDEKLFF
j_call: TRBJ1-4
v_call: TRBV27
clone_size: many
d_call: -

cdr3_nt: TGTGCCAGTAAGGGGACACCTTTTAACACTGAAGCTTTCTTT
cdr3_aa: CASKGTPFNTEAFF
j_call: TRBJ1-1
v_call: TRBV19
clone_size: many
d_call: -

cdr3_nt: TGTGCCAGCAGCGCACTGGCGGGGATAGATACGCAGTATTTT
cdr3_aa: CASSALAGIDTQYF
j_call: TRBJ2-3
v_call: TRBV11-2
clone_size: -
d_call: -

cdr3_nt: TGTGCCAGTAGTAACAACAGGGGGCTGGGCGGGGAGCTGTTTTTT
cdr3_aa: CASSNNRGLGGELFF
j_call: TRBJ2-2
v_call: TRBV19
clone_size: many
d_call: TRBD1

cdr3_nt: TGTGCCGCACTCGGTACTTGTGGCTACACCTTC
cdr3_aa: CAALGTCGYTF
j_call: TRBJ1-2
v_call: TRBV12-3/TRBV12-4
clone_size: few
d_call: -

cdr3_nt: TGTGCCAGCATCTTGGACCTTGGGACAGGGGGTCAAGAGACCCAGTACTTC
cdr3_aa: CASILDLGTGGQETQYF
j_call: TRBJ2-5
v_call: TRBV5-8
clone_size: -
d_call: TRBD1

cdr3_nt: TGTGCCAGCAGTGAAAGGATGGCTAGCGGGAGGTTGGATTACGAGCAGTACTTC
cdr3_aa: CASSERMASGRLDYEQYF
j_call: TRBJ2-7
v_call: TRBV6-1
clone_size: -
d_call: TRBD2

cdr3_nt: TGTGCCAGCAGTCCGTCCAGGGGGCCCCTTATATCCGAGCAGTACTTC
cdr3_aa: CASSPSRGPLISEQYF
j_call: TRBJ2-7
v_call: TRBV6-2/TRBV6-3
clone_size: many
d_call: TRBD1

cdr3_nt: TGTGCCAGCAGTTTAGCTCGGACAGCTAATTCACCCCTCCACTTT
cdr3_aa: CASSLARTANSPLHF
j_call: TRBJ1-6
v_call: TRBV27
clone_size: -
d_call: -

cdr3_nt: TGCGCCAGCAGCACATCAGCGGAAAGTGGAGGCGAGCAGTACTTC
cdr3_aa: CASSTSAESGGEQYF
j_call: TRBJ2-7
v_call: TRBV5-1
clone_size: once
d_call: -

cdr3_nt: TGTGCCAGTAGTATAGATCCAATAGGGTTGGGGACTACCTACGAGCAGTACTTC
cdr3_aa: CASSIDPIGLGTTYEQYF
j_call: TRBJ2-7
v_call: TRBV19
clone_size: many
d_call: TRBD2

cdr3_nt: TGTGCCAGCAGTGGGTGGGATAATCAGCCCCAGCATTTT
cdr3_aa: CASSGWDNQPQHF
j_call: TRBJ1-5
v_call: TRBV2
clone_size: -
d_call: -

cdr3_nt: TGTGCCATCAGTGAAGCAGGGGTTAGCACAGATACGCAGTATTTT
cdr3_aa: CAISEAGVSTDTQYF
j_call: TRBJ2-3
v_call: TRBV10-3
clone_size: many
d_call: -

cdr3_nt: TGTGCCAGCACCGAACGGGACAGTATCCACGCCTTC
cdr3_aa: CASTERDSIHAF
j_call: TRBJ2-4
v_call: TRBV2
clone_size: many
d_call: TRBD1

cdr3_nt: TGTGCCACCCGACAGGGGACAAGCACAGATACGCAGTATTTT
cdr3_aa: CATRQGTSTDTQYF
j_call: TRBJ2-3
v_call: TRBV12-3/TRBV12-4
clone_size: many
d_call: TRBD1

cdr3_nt: TGTGCCAGCAGCGTAGAGTGGAGTTCGAACACCGGCGAGCTGTTTTTT
cdr3_aa: CASSVEWSSNTGELFF
j_call: TRBJ2-2
v_call: TRBV9
clone_size: -
d_call: -

cdr3_nt: TGTGCCAGCAGCTTAGGAGGAGGCGAGCAGTACTTC
cdr3_aa: CASSLGGGEQYF
j_call: TRBJ2-7
v_call: TRBV7-9
clone_size: many
d_call: -

cdr3_nt: TGTGCCACCAGCAGAGATGTCGCGGGAGGAGTATCAAATGAGCAGTTCTTC
cdr3_aa: CATSRDVAGGVSNEQFF
j_call: TRBJ2-1
v_call: TRBV15
clone_size: many
d_call: TRBD2

cdr3_nt: TGTGCCAGCAGCCCGGGACAGGGATTCGGCGAGCAGTACTTC
cdr3_aa: CASSPGQGFGEQYF
j_call: TRBJ2-7
v_call: TRBV6-1
clone_size: many
d_call: TRBD1

cdr3_nt: TGCGCCAGCAGTTTTGCGCGGGGAAGGCCTACGCAGTATTTT
cdr3_aa: CASSFARGRPTQYF
j_call: TRBJ2-3
v_call: TRBV10-1
clone_size: many
d_call: -